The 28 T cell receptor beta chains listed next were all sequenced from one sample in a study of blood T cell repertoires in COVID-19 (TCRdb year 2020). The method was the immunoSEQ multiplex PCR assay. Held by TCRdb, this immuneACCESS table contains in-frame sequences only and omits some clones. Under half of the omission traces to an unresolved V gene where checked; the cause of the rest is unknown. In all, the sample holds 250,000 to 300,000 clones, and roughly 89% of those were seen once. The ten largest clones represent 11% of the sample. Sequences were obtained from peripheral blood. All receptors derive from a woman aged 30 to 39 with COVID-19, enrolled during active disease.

CDR3 sequence: CASWDRGGNEKLFF. Here the CDR3 DNA reads TGTGCCAGTTGGGATAGGGGGGGCAATGAAAAACTGTTTTTT. This chain joins TRBV19 and TRBJ1-4, with TRBD1 as a possible D gene (6 bases). CDR1 is LNHDA and CDR2 is SQIVND in the germline V gene (reference sequence). Trimming took 8 bases from V and 5 from J, leaving 15 bases between them. The CDR3 loop spans 14 amino acids. The full variable domain, rest sourced from reference TRBV19 and TRBJ1-4, is DGGITQSPKYLFRKEGQNVTLSCEQNLNHDAMYWYRQDPGQGLRLIYYSQIVNDFQKGDIAEGYSVSREKKESFPLTVTSAQKNPTAFYLCASWDRGGNEKLFFGSGTQLSVL.

CDR3 in amino acids: CASSLGTGGNQPQHF. Written as DNA, the CDR3 is TGTGCCAGCAGCTTAGGAACAGGGGGCAATCAGCCCCAGCATTTT. The chain links TRBV7-2 to TRBJ1-5; the match to TRBD1 covers 7 bases. The CDR3 totals 15 residues. CDR1 is SGHTA, CDR2 FQGNSA, per germline. V was pared by 1 base and J by 2 bases, with 2 bases of the junction left unmatched.

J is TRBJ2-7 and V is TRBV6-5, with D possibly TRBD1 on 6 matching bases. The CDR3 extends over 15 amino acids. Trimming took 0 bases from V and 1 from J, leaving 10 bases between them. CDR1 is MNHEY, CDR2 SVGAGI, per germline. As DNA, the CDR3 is TGTGCCAGCAGTTACTCGACAGGTTGGTCCTACGAGCAGTACTTC. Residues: CASSYSTGWSYEQYF.

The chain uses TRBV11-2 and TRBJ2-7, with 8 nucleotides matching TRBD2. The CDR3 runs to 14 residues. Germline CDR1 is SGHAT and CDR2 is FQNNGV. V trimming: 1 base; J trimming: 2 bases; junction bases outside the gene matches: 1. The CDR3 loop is CASSLAAGAYEQYF. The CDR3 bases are TGTGCCAGCAGCTTAGCAGCGGGGGCCTACGAGCAGTACTTC.

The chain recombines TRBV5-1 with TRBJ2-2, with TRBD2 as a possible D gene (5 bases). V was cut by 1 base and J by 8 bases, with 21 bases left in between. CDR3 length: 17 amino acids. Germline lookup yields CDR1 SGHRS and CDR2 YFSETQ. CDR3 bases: TGCGCCAGCAGCTTGCGCAGGCCATTTGGGGAGAGAGGGGAGCTGTTTTTT. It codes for CASSLRRPFGERGELFF. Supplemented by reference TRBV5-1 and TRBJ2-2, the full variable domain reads KAGVTQTPRYLIKTRGQQVTLSCSPISGHRSVSWYQQTPGQGLQFLFEYFSETQRNKGNFPGRFSGRQFSNSRSEMNVSTLELGDSALYLCASSLRRPFGERGELFFGEGSRLTVL.

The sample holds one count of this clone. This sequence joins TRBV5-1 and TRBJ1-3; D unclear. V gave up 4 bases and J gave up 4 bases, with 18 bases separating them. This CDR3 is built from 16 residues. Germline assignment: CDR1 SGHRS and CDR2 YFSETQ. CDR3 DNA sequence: TGCGCCAGCAGCCCGGCACAGACAAAGACAGGAAACACCATATATTTT. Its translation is CASSPAQTKTGNTIYF.

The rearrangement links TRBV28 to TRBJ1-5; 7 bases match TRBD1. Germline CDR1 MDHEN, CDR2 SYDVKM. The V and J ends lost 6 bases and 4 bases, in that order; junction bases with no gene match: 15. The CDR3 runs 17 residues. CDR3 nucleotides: TGTGCCAGCAGCTCACTCAAGGAGGGGGCGAGGAATCAGCCCCAGCATTTT. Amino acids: CASSSLKEGARNQPQHF.

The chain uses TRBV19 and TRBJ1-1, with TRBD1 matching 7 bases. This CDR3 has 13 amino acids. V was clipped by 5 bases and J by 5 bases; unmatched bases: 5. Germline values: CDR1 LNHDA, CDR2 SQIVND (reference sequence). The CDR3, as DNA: TGTGCCAGTAGTTGGGACAGTCGGACTGAAGCTTTCTTT. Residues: CASSWDSRTEAFF.

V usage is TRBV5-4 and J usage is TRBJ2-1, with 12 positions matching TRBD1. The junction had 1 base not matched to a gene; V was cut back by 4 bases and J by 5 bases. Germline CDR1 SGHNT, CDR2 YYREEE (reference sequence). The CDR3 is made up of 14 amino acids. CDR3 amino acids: CASSRDRGHNEQFF. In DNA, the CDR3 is TGTGCCAGCAGCCGGGACAGGGGGCACAATGAGCAGTTCTTC. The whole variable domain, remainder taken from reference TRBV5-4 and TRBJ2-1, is ETGVTQSPTHLIKTRGQQVTLRCSSQSGHNTVSWYQQALGQGPQFIFQYYREEENGRGNFPPRFSGLQFPNYSSELNVNALELDDSALYLCASSRDRGHNEQFFGPGTRLTVL.

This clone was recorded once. The CDR3 is CASSQNGQGDQYF. CDR3 DNA sequence: TGCGCCAGCAGCCAGAATGGACAGGGAGACCAGTACTTC. The chain joins TRBV4-1 to TRBJ2-5, with 8 bases identical to TRBD1. Trimming removed 3 bases from V and 10 bases from J; junction bases left unmatched: 7. The CDR3 has 13 residues. Germline V gives CDR1 MGHRA, CDR2 YSYEKL.

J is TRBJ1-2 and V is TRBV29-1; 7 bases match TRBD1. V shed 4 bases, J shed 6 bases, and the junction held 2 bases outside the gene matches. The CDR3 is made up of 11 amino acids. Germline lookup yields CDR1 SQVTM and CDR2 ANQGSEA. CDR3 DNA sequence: TGCAGCGTTGGACAGGGCCATGGCTACACCTTC. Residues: CSVGQGHGYTF.

The CDR3 DNA is TGTGCCAGCTCACCACGGGCCTCTGGAAACACCATATATTTT. Amino acid sequence: CASSPRASGNTIYF. The chain carries TRBV18 and TRBJ1-3; D is ambiguous. V was shortened by 1 base and J by 0 bases, with 4 bases between the two germline ends. Germline assignment: CDR1 KGHSH and CDR2 LQKENI. The CDR3 is 14 amino acids.

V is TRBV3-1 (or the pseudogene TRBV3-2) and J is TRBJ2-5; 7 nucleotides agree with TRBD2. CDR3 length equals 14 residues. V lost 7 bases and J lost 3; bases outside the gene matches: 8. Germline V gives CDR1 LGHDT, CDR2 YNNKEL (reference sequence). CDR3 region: CASTLSGLEETQYF. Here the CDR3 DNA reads TGTGCCAGCACCCTTAGCGGGCTAGAAGAGACCCAGTACTTC.

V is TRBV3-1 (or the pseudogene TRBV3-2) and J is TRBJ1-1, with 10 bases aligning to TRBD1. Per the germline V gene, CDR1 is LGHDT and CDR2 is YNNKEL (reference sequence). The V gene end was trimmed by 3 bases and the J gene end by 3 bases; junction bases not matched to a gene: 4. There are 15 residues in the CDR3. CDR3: CASSHATGGYTEAFF. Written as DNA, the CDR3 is TGTGCCAGCAGCCATGCGACAGGGGGCTACACTGAAGCTTTCTTT.

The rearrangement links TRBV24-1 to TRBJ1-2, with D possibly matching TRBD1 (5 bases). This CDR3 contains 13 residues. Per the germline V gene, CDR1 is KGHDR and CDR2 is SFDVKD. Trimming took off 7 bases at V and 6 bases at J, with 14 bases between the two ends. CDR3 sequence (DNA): TGTGCCACCAGAGGAAAGGGGTCCGATGGCTACACCTTC. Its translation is CATRGKGSDGYTF.

In DNA, the CDR3 is TGTGCCAGCAGCTTAGTAACGGGGGCCGGGGAGCTGTTTTTT. It yields the protein CASSLVTGAGELFF. The chain carries TRBV7-2 and TRBJ2-2; possibly TRBD2 for D (6 bases). Germline V gene data show CDR1 as SGHTA and CDR2 as FQGNSA. The CDR3 has 14 amino acids. The V and J ends lost 1 base and 6 bases respectively, with 9 bases between them.

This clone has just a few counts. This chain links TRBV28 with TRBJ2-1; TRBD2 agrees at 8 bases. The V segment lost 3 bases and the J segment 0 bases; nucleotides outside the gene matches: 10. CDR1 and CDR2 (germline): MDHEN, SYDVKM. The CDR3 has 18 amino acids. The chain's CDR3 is CASSFPSRGTSSYNEQFF. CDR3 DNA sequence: TGTGCCAGCAGTTTTCCCTCTCGGGGGACTAGCTCCTACAATGAGCAGTTCTTC.

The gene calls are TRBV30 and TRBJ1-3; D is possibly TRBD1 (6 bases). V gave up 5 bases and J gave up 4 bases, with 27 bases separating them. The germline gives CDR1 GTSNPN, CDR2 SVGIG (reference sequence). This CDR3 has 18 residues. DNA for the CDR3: TGTGCCTGGGACAGGAGGCAGGGGTTGTATAGGAACGGAAACACCATATATTTT. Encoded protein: CAWDRRQGLYRNGNTIYF.

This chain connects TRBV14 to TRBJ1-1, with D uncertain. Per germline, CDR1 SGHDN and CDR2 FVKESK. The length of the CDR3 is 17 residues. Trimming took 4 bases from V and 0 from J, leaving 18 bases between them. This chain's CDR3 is CASSLKPYSVMNTEAFF. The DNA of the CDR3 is TGTGCCAGCAGCCTCAAACCCTACTCTGTCATGAACACTGAAGCTTTCTTT.

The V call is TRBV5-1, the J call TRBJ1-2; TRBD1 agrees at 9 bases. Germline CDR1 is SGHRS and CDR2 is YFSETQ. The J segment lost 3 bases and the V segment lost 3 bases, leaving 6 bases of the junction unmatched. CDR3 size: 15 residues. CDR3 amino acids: CASSSSQGADYGYTF. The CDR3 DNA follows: TGCGCCAGCAGCTCGTCACAGGGGGCGGACTATGGCTACACCTTC.

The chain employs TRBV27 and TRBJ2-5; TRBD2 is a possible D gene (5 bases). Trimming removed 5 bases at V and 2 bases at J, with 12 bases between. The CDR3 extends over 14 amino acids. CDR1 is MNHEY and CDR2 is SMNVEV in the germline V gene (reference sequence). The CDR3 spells CASSHRGSQETQYF. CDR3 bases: TGTGCCAGCAGTCACCGGGGATCTCAAGAGACCCAGTACTTC.

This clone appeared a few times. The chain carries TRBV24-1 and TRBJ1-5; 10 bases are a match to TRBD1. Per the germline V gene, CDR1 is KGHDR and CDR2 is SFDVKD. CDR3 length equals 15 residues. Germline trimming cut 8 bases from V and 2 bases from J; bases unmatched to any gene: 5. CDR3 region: CATTTGGEGNQPQHF. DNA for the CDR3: TGTGCCACCACGACAGGGGGCGAGGGCAATCAGCCCCAGCATTTT.

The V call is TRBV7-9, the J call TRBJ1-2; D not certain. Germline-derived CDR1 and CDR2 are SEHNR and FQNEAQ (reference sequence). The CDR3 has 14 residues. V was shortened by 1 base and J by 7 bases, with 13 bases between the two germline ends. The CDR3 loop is CASSLGILDSGYTF. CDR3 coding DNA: TGTGCCAGCAGCTTAGGGATCCTGGACTCTGGCTACACCTTC.

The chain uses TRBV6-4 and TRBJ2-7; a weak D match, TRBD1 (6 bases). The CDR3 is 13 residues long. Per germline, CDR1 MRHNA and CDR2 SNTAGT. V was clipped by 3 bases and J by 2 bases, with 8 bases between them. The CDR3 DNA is TGTGCCAGCAGTGAGGGGGCTCCCTACGAGCAGTACTTC. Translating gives CASSEGAPYEQYF.

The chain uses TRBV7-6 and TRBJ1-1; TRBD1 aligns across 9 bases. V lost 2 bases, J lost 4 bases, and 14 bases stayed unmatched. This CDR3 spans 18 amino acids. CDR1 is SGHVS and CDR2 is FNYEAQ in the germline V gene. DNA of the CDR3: TGTGCCAGCAGCTTATTGGTCTGGGACAGGGATTTTTCCACTGAAGCTTTCTTT. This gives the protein CASSLLVWDRDFSTEAFF.

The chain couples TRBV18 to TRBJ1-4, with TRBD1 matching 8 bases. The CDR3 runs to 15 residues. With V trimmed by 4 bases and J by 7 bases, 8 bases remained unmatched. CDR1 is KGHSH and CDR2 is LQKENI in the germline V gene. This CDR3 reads CASSLDRALGEKLFF. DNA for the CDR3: TGTGCCAGCTCACTGGACAGGGCACTCGGTGAAAAACTGTTTTTT.

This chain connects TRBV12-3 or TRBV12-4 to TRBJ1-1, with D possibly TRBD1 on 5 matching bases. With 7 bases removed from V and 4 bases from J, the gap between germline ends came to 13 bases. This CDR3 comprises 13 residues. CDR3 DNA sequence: TGTGCCAGCACCATTGGGGGGGGCACTGAAGCTTTCTTT. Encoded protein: CASTIGGGTEAFF.

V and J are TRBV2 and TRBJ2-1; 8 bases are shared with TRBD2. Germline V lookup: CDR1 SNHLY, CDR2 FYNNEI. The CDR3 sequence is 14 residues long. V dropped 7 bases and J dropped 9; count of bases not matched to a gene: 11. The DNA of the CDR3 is TGTGCCAGCAAAGGGGGACTAGTTGCTCCTGAGCAGTTCTTC. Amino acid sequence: CASKGGLVAPEQFF.